This T cell receptor beta chain originates from a study of PD-1 blockade in classical Hodgkin lymphoma. Germline loops: CDR1 MDHEN, CDR2 SYDVKM. The CDR3 contains 13 residues. Trimming at V came to 9 bases and at J to 8 bases, leaving 10 bases not matched to a gene. Described time point: cycle 4 day 1 (C4D1), after 5 to 7 weeks of nivolumab. Following autologous stem cell transplantation, relapse occurred in every patient, and exposure to brentuximab vedotin varied. Libraries were prepared by immunoSEQ multiplex PCR; TCRdb keeps only in-frame clonotypes and omits some of them. In the table there are roughly 100,000 clones, roughly 89% of which are singletons. This clone was seen just once.

The chain employs TRBV28 and TRBJ2-1; TRBD2 matches 7 bases. The material was peripheral blood mononuclear cells (PBMCs), obtained before the fourth cycle of nivolumab. The TCR was taken from a human donor with classical Hodgkin lymphoma. CDR3 protein: CASLLGGTDEQFF. The CDR3 coding sequence is TGTGCCAGTCTCCTGGGGGGGACCGATGAGCAGTTCTTC.